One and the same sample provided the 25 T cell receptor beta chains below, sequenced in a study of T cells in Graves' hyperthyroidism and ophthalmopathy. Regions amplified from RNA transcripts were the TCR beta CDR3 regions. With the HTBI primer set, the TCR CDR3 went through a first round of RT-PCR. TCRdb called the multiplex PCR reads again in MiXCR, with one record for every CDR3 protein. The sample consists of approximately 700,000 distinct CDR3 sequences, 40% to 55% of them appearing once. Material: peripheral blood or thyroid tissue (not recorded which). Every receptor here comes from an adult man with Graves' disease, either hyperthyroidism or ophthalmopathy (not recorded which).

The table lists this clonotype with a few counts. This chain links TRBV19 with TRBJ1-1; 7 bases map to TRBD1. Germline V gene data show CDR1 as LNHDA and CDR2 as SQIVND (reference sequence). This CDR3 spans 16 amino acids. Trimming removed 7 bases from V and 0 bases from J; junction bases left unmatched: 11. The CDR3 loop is CASTWRTGLMNTEAFF. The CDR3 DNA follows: TGTGCCAGTACCTGGCGGACAGGACTCATGAACACTGAAGCTTTCTTT.

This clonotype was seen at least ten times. The CDR3 region is CSVEGKRGRLEQYF. CDR3 nucleotide sequence: TGCAGCGTTGAGGGGAAGCGGGGGAGGCTCGAGCAGTACTTC. The genes are TRBV29-1 and TRBJ2-7; 8 nucleotides line up with TRBD2. V gave up 3 bases and J gave up 6 bases; unmatched junction bases: 10. Germline V gene sequence: CDR1 SQVTM, CDR2 ANQGSEA. The CDR3 extends over 14 amino acids.

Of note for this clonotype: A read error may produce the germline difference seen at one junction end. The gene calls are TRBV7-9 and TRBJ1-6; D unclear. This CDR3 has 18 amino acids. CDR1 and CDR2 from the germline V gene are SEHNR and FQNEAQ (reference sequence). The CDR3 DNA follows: TGCGCCAGCAGCCAAGAAGGCGGGATGGGATCATATAATTCACCCCTCCACTTT. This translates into CASSQEGGMGSYNSPLHF.

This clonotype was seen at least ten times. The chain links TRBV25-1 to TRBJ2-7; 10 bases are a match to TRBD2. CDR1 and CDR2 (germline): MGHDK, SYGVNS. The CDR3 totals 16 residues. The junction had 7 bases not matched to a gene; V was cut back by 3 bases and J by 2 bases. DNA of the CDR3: TGTGCCAGCAGTGACCTCTCTAGCGGGAGTCCCTACGAGCAGTACTTC. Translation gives CASSDLSSGSPYEQYF.

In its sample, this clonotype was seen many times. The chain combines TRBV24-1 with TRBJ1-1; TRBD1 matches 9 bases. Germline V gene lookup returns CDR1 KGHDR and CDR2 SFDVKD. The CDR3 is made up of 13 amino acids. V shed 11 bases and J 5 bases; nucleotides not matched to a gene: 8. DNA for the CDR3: TGTGCCATCGGACAGGGGAGCGCTACTGAAGCTTTCTTT. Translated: CAIGQGSATEAFF.

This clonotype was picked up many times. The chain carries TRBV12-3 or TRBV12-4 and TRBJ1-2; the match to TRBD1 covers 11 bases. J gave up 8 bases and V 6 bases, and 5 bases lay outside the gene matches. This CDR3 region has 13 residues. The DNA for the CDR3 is TGTGCCAGCAGGAGGACAGGGGGCTTAGGCTACACCTTC. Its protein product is CASRRTGGLGYTF.

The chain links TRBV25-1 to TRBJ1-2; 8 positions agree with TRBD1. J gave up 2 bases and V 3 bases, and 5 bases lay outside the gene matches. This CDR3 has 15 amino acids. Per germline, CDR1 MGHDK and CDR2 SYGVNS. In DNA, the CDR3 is TGTGCCAGCAGTGATCTTCAGGGGGCCAACTATGGCTACACCTTC. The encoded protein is CASSDLQGANYGYTF.

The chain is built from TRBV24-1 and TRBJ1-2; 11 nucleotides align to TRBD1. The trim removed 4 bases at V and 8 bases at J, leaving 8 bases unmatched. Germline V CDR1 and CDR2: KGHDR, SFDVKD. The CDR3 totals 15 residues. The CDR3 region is CATSESGTGGMGYTF. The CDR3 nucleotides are TGTGCCACCAGTGAATCCGGGACAGGGGGGATGGGCTACACCTTC.

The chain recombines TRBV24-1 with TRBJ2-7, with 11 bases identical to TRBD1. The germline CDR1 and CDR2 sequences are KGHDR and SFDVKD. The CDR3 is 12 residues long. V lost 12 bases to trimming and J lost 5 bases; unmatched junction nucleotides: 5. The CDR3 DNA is TGTGCCTCCGGGACAGGGGGGAACGAGCAGTACTTC. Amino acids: CASGTGGNEQYF.

The CDR3 coding sequence is TGTGCCAGCAGCTTAAGCGGGGCAGTCCTGGCTATGAACACTGAAGCTTTCTTT. This translates into CASSLSGAVLAMNTEAFF. The chain joins TRBV12-3 or TRBV12-4 to TRBJ1-1; perhaps TRBD1 as D (5 bases). The CDR3 runs to 18 residues. Trimming pared 6 bases from V and 0 bases from J, leaving 23 bases between.

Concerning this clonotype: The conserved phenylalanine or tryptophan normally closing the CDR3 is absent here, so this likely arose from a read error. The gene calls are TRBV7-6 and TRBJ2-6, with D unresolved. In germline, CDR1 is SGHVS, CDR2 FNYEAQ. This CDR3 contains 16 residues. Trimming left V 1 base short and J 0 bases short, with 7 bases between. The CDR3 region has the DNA TGTGCCAGCAGCTTAGTAAGAGGCTCTGGGGCCAACGTCCTGACTCCA. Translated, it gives CASSLVRGSGANVLTP.

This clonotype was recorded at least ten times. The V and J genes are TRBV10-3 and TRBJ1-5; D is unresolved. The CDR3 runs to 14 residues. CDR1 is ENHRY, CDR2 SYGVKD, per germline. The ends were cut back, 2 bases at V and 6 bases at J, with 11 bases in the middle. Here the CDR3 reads CAISERRDPQPQHF. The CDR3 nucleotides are TGTGCCATCAGTGAGCGCAGAGATCCTCAGCCCCAGCATTTT.

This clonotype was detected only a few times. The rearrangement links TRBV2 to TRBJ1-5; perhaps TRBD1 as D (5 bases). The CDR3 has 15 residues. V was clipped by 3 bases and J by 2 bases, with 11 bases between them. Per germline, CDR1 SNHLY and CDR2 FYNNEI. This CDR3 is CASSDHDSRNQPQHF. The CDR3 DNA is TGTGCCAGCAGTGACCACGACAGCCGCAATCAGCCCCAGCATTTT.

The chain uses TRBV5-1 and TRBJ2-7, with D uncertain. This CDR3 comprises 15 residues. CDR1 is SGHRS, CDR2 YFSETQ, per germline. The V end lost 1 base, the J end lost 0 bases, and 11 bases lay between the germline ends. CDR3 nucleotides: TGCGCCAGCAGCTTGCATCTCCAGAACTCCTACGAGCAGTACTTC. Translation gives CASSLHLQNSYEQYF. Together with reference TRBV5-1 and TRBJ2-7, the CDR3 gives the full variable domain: KAGVTQTPRYLIKTRGQQVTLSCSPISGHRSVSWYQQTPGQGLQFLFEYFSETQRNKGNFPGRFSGRQFSNSRSEMNVSTLELGDSALYLCASSLHLQNSYEQYFGPGTRLTVT.

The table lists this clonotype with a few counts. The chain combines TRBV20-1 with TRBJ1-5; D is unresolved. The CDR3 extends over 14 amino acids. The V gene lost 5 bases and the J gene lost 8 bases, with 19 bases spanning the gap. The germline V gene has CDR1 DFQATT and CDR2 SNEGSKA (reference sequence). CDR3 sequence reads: CSAHLGRGIEPQHF. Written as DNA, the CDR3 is TGCAGTGCTCATCTCGGACGTGGGATTGAGCCCCAGCATTTT.

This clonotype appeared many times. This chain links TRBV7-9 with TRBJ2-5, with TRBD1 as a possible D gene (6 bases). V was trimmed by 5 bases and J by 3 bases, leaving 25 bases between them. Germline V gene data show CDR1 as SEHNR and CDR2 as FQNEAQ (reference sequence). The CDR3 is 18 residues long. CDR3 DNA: TGTGCCAGCAGCCCCGACAGGCGAGGGGCGCGCGGCAAAGAGACCCAGTACTTC. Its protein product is CASSPDRRGARGKETQYF.

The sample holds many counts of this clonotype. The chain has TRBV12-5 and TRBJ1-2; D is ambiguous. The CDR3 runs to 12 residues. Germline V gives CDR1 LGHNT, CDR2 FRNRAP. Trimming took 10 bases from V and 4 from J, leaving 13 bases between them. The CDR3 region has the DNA TGTGCTACCCGGTGGGCAGCCTATGGCTACACCTTC. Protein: CATRWAAYGYTF.

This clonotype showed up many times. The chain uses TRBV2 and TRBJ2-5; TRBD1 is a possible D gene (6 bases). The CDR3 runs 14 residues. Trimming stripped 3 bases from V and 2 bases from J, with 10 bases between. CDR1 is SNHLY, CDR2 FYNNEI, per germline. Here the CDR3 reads CASSDLRGQETQYF. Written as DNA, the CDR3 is TGTGCCAGCAGTGACCTGAGGGGGCAAGAGACCCAGTACTTC.

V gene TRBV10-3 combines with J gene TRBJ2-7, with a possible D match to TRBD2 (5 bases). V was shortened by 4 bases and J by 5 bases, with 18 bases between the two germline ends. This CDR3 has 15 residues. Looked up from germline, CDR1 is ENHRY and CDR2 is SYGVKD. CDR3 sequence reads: CAISATPGRRHEQYF. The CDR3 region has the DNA TGTGCCATCAGTGCAACCCCGGGGAGAAGGCACGAGCAGTACTTC.

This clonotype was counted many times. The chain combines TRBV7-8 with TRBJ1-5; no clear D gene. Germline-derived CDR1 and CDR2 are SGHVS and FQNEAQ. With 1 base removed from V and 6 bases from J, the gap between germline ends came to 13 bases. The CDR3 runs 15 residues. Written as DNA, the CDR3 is TGTGCCAGCAGCTTAGAGCTGTCAGGTAGTCAGCCCCAGCATTTT. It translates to CASSLELSGSQPQHF. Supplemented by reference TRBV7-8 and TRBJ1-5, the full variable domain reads GAGVSQSPRYKVAKRGQDVALRCDPISGHVSLFWYQQALGQGPEFLTYFQNEAQLDKSGLPSDRFFAERPEGSVSTLKIQRTQQEDSAVYLCASSLELSGSQPQHFGDGTRLSIL.

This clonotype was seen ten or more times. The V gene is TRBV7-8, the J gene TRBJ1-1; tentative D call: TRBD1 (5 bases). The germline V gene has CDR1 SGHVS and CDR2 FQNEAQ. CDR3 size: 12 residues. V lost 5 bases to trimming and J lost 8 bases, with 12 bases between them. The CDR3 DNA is TGTGCCAGCAGCCGCAGGGTCGCCGAAGCTTTCTTT. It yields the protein CASSRRVAEAFF.

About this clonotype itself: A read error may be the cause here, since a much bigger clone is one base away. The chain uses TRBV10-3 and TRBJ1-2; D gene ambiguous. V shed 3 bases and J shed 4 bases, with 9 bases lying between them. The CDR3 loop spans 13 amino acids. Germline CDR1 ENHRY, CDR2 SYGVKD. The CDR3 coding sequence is TGTGCCATCAGTGAAGGCCTAGTCTATGGCTACACCTTC. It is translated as CAISEGLVYGYTF.

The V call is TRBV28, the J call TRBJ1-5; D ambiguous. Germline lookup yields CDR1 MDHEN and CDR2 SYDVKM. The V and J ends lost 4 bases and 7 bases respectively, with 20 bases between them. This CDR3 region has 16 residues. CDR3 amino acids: CASSSHTTGREQPQHF. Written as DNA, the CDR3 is TGTGCCAGCAGTTCGCATACTACTGGGAGGGAGCAGCCCCAGCATTTT.

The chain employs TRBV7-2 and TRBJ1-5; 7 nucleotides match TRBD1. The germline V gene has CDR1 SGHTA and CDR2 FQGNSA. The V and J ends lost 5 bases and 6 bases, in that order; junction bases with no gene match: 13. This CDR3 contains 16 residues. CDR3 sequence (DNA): TGTGCCAGCAGCCAAGAAGTAGGAGGGGGCGGTCAGCCCCAGCATTTT. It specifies CASSQEVGGGGQPQHF. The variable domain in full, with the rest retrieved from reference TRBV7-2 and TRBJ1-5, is GAGVSQSPSNKVTEKGKDVELRCDPISGHTALYWYRQSLGQGLEFLIYFQGNSAPDKSGLPSDRFSAERTGGSVSTLTIQRTQQEDSAVYLCASSQEVGGGGQPQHFGDGTRLSIL.

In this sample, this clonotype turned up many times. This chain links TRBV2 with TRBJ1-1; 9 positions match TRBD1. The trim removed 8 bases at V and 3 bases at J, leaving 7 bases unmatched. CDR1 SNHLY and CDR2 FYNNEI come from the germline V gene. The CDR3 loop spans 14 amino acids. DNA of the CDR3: TGTGCCAGCGACAGGGGGATCGGGGACACTGAAGCTTTCTTT. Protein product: CASDRGIGDTEAFF.